The rows below give T cell receptor beta chains drawn from one sample of a study of cytomegalovirus exposure and HLA in healthy donors. Here immunoSEQ multiplex PCR was the method, and the copy in TCRdb shows in-frame clones only, minus some. The sample lists about 78,000 clones, 72% occurring once. Specimen: PBMCs. These receptors were taken from a woman aged 40 to 50 in good health and CMV-seropositive. Both conserved end residues are part of each CDR3. The order of the fields is clone size, V gene, J gene, D gene, CDR3 protein, CDR3 DNA. A D gene is named only where the DNA matches it firmly. Expanded clones are given a class, and other clones once, few, many or no size at all.

.	TRBV5-4	TRBJ1-2	.	CASSSYGGGDYGYTF	TGTGCCAGCAGCTCCTACGGAGGGGGGGACTATGGCTACACCTTC
many	TRBV2	TRBJ1-5	TRBD1	CASGHEETGVQPQHF	TGTGCCAGCGGTCATGAGGAGACAGGGGTTCAGCCCCAGCATTTT
.	TRBV2	TRBJ2-3	.	CASKRVIGTDTQYF	TGTGCCAGCAAGAGGGTGATTGGTACAGATACGCAGTATTTT
.	TRBV4-2	TRBJ1-1	.	CASSQRAQGESLNTEAFF	TGTGCCAGCAGCCAACGTGCCCAGGGTGAATCGTTGAACACTGAAGCTTTCTTT
.	TRBV6-5	TRBJ2-7	TRBD1	CASSYSGTAGYEQYF	TGTGCCAGCAGTTACTCGGGGACAGCCGGCTACGAGCAGTACTTC
.	TRBV6-5	TRBJ1-3	.	CASSQQSRGSNTIYF	TGTGCCAGCAGCCAACAGTCCCGGGGGTCTAACACCATATATTTT
.	TRBV5-1	TRBJ1-5	.	CASRESGNQPQHF	TGCGCCAGCCGGGAGAGTGGCAATCAGCCCCAGCATTTT
few	TRBV30	TRBJ1-5	.	CAWSRGRAQPQHF	TGTGCCTGGAGTAGGGGCAGGGCGCAGCCCCAGCATTTT
.	TRBV15	TRBJ1-2	TRBD1	CATSSTTGLGGYTF	TGTGCCACCAGCTCGACGACAGGGTTAGGTGGCTACACCTTC
.	TRBV7-8	TRBJ1-5	.	CASSQGLYTYSNQPQHF	TGTGCCAGCAGCCAGGGACTCTACACGTATAGCAATCAGCCCCAGCATTTT
.	TRBV14	TRBJ2-7	.	CASSQDPGGVIVSEQYF	TGTGCCAGCAGCCAAGATCCGGGCGGGGTAATAGTCTCCGAGCAGTACTTC
.	TRBV10-3	TRBJ2-7	TRBD1	CAISERQGVAYEQYF	TGTGCCATCAGTGAGCGGCAGGGGGTAGCCTACGAGCAGTACTTC
.	TRBV7-9	TRBJ1-1	TRBD1	CASSLAGRLGGPEAFF	TGTGCCAGCAGCTTAGCGGGACGTCTAGGGGGCCCTGAAGCTTTCTTT
.	TRBV7-2	TRBJ2-7	TRBD1	CASSFGTGEYEQYF	TGTGCCAGCAGCTTTGGGACAGGGGAATACGAGCAGTACTTC
once	TRBV5-6	TRBJ1-2	.	CASSLERVNYGYTF	TGTGCCAGCAGTTTGGAGCGGGTTAACTATGGCTACACCTTC
few	TRBV15	TRBJ2-7	.	CATSRDPYEQYF	TGTGCCACCAGCAGAGATCCGTACGAGCAGTACTTC
.	TRBV5-1	TRBJ2-2	.	CASSFLALVSTGELFF	TGCGCCAGCAGCTTTCTTGCGCTAGTGAGCACCGGGGAGCTGTTTTTT
.	TRBV5-1	TRBJ1-1	TRBD1	CASSFTTGYEAFF	TGCGCCAGCAGCTTCACGACAGGGTACGAAGCTTTCTTT
.	TRBV28	TRBJ1-5	.	CATGMGGGWQPQHF	TGTGCCACCGGGATGGGGGGGGGCTGGCAGCCCCAGCATTTT
.	TRBV9	TRBJ1-5	.	CASSGSFGVYQPQHF	TGTGCCAGCAGCGGCTCTTTCGGGGTATACCAGCCCCAGCATTTT